This note documents a single TCR beta chain sequence. Looked up from germline, CDR1 is KGHDR and CDR2 is SFDVKD. The CDR3 covers 15 residues. V shed 4 bases and J shed 3 bases, with 12 bases lying between them. This entry belongs to a study of blood T cell repertoires in COVID-19. The assay was immunoSEQ multiplex PCR, and TCRdb's table has in-frame clones only and misses some. This table holds 100,000 to 130,000 clones, 84% found once. V gene TRBV24-1 combines with J gene TRBJ2-1, with a tentative D call TRBD2 (6 bases). What was sequenced was peripheral blood. This TCR came from a human donor in a cohort sampled during active COVID-19. The CDR3 is CATSDPRGLYNEQFF. In DNA form, the CDR3 reads TGTGCCACCAGTGACCCGCGGGGCCTCTACAATGAGCAGTTCTTC.